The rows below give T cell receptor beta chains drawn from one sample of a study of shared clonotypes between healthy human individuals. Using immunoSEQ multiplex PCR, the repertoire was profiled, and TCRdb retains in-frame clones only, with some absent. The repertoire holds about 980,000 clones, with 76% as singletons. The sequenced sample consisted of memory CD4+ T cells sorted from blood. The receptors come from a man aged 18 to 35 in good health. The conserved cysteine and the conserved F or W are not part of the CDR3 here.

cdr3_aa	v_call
ASSFMGQGIYGYT	TRBV27
ASSLLTDNTEAF	TRBV18
ASTPTLTGPEGYT	TRBV10-2
ASSYLPGEAF	TRBV6-6
ASRDYPRPLH	TRBV6-1
ASSLGTLNTGELF	TRBV11-2
ASSPAPGQGAYGYT	TRBV27
ASSEDRGLNAGYT	TRBV2
ASSVNRGNTEAF	TRBV7-8
ASSLVLLAASTDTQY	TRBV7-8
ASDGQPNTGELF	TRBV19
ASSQTPTGIPEKLF	TRBV4-3
ASSQLGQTNTGELF	TRBV4-1
AAGTGGTGELF	TRBV10-3
ASSLAREAAGNTIY	TRBV11-2
ASSGTTYGYT	TRBV7-9
ASSLLTSGSGEQY	TRBV5-1
ASSLGDGSSTDTQY	TRBV7-9
SVGWGNQPQH	TRBV29-1
ASSFGQGGNYGYT	TRBV6-5
ASSLVGTGGIGNTIY	TRBV7-2
ASTLTGPSRDTQY	TRBV10-1
ASSYQTGGADGYT	TRBV6-5
ASREVNYGYT	TRBV6-5
ASSNRDEQF	TRBV25-1
ASSSTSVQETQY	TRBV19
ASRYRESGGGANVLT	TRBV2
ASGSWPAGGYEQY	TRBV12-5
AWSGGGDYGYT	TRBV30
ASSLLEVETQY	TRBV4-1
ASSLTLGLAGPADTQY	TRBV7-9
ASSLFGIIGSGGSQETQY	TRBV28
ASSLGLAGNEQF	TRBV7-3
ASSFSTHSTDTQY	TRBV5-1
ASSSWTSGRAEEQY	TRBV27
ATSRDGGAQRSTDTQY	TRBV15
ASSLAGGLSNEQF	TRBV6-5
ASSESRSLSNQPQH	TRBV10-2
ASSGSGGANEQF	TRBV11-1
ASVSYMTSGYNEQF	TRBV27
ASSPNPTGNSNQPQH	TRBV18
ASSSGILSYEQY	TRBV6-1